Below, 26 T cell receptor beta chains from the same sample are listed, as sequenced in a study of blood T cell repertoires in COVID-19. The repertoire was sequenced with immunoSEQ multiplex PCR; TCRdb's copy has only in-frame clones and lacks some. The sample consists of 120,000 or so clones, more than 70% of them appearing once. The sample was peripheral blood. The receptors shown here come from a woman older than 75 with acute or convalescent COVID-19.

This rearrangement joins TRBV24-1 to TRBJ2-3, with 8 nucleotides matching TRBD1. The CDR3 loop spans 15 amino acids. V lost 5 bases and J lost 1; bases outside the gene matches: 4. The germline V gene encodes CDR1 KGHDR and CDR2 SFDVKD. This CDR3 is CATSALTGGTDTQYF. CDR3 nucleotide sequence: TGTGCCACCAGTGCCCTGACAGGGGGCACAGATACGCAGTATTTT.

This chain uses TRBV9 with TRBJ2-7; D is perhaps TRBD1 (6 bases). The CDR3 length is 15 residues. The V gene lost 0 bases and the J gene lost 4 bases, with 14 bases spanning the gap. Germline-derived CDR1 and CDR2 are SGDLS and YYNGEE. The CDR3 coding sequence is TGTGCCAGCAGCGTAGCTACAGGGCTTCGGTACGAGCAGTACTTC. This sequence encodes CASSVATGLRYEQYF. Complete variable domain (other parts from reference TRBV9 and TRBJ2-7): DSGVTQTPKHLITATGQRVTLRCSPRSGDLSVYWYQQSLDQGLQFLIQYYNGEERAKGNILERFSAQQFPDLHSELNLSSLELGDSALYFCASSVATGLRYEQYFGPGTRLTVT.

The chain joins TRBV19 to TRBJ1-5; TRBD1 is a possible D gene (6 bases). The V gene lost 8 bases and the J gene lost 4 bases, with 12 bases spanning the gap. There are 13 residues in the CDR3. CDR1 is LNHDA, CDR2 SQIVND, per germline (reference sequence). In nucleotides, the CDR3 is TGTGCCAGTGCCAGGACAGATAATCAGCCCCAGCATTTT. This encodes CASARTDNQPQHF. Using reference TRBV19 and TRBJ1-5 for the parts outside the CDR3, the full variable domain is DGGITQSPKYLFRKEGQNVTLSCEQNLNHDAMYWYRQDPGQGLRLIYYSQIVNDFQKGDIAEGYSVSREKKESFPLTVTSAQKNPTAFYLCASARTDNQPQHFGDGTRLSIL.

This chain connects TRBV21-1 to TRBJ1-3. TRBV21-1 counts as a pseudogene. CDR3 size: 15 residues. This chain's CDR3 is CASINGGDSGNTIYF. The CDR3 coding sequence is TGTGCCAGCATCAACGGGGGAGACTCTGGAAACACCATATATTTT.

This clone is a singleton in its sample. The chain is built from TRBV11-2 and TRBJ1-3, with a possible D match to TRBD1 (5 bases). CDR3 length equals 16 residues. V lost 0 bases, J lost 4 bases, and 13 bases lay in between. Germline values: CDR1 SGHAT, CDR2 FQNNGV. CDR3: CASSLDRGELGNTIYF. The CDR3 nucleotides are TGTGCCAGCAGCTTAGATCGGGGGGAACTGGGAAACACCATATATTTT.

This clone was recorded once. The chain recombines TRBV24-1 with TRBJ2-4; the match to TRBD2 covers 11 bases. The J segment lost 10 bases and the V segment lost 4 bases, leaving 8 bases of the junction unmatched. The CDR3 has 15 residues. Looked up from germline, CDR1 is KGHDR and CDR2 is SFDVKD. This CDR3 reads CATSDSSGRAEIQYF. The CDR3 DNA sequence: TGTGCCACCAGTGACAGTAGCGGGAGGGCCGAGATTCAGTACTTC.

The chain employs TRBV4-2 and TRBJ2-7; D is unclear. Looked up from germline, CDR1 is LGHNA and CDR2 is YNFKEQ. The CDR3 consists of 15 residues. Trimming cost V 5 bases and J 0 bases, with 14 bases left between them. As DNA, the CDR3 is TGTGCCAGCAGCATAAGACTCGAGAGCTCCTACGAGCAGTACTTC. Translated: CASSIRLESSYEQYF.

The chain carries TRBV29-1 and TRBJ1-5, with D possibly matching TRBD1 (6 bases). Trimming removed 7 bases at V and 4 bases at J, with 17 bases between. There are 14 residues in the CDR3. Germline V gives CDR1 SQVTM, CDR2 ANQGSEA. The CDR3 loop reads CSAVSGTSNQPQHF. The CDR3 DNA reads TGCAGCGCCGTTTCCGGGACAAGTAATCAGCCCCAGCATTTT.

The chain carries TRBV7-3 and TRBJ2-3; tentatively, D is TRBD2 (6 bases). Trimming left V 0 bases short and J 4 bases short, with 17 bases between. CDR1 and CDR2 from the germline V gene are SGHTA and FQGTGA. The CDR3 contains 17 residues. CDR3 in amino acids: CASSLTGGVQGPDTQYF. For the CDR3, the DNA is TGTGCCAGCAGCTTAACAGGAGGGGTCCAGGGTCCAGATACGCAGTATTTT. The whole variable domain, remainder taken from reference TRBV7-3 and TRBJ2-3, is GAGVSQTPSNKVTEKGKYVELRCDPISGHTALYWYRQSLGQGPEFLIYFQGTGAADDSGLPNDRFFAVRPEGSVSTLKIQRTERGDSAVYLCASSLTGGVQGPDTQYFGPGTRLTVL.

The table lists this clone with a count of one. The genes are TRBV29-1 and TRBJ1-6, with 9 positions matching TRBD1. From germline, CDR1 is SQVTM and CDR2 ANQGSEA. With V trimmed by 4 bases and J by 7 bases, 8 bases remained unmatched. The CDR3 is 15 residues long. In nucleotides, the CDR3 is TGCAGCGTTGCTGAGGGACAGGGAGGCAATTCACCCCTCCACTTT. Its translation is CSVAEGQGGNSPLHF.

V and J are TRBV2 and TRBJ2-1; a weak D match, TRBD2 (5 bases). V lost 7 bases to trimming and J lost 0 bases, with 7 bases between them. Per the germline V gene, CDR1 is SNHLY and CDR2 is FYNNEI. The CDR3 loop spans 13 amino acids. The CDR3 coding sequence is TGTGCCAGCACGGGGAGCTCCTACAATGAGCAGTTCTTC. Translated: CASTGSSYNEQFF.

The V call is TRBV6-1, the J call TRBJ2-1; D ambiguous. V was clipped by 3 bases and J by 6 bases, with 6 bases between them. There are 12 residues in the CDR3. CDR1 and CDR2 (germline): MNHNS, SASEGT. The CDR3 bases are TGTGCCAGCAGTGAGTCGCGCAATGAGCAGTTCTTC. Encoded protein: CASSESRNEQFF.

Here the CDR3 DNA reads TGTGCCAGCAGCGTCAAAAGTTATAGCGGGGGGCCGGGGCAGCAGTATTTT. Translation gives CASSVKSYSGGPGQQYF. The chain joins TRBV9 to TRBJ2-3; TRBD2 matches 10 bases. The CDR3 extends over 17 amino acids. V was pared by 2 bases and J by 11 bases, with 17 bases of the junction left unmatched. Per germline, CDR1 SGDLS and CDR2 YYNGEE.

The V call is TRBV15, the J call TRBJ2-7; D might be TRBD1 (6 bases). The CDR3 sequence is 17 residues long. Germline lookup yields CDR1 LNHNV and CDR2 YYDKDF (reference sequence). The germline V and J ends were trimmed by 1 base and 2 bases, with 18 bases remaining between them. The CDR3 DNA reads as TGTGCCACCAGCAGAGTAGCAGGGGCTTCGGTGACCTACGAGCAGTACTTC. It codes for CATSRVAGASVTYEQYF.

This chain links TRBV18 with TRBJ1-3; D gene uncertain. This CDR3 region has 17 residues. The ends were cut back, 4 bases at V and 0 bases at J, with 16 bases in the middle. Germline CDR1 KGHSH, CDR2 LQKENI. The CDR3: CASSLDSPGSSGNTIYF. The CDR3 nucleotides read TGTGCCAGCTCACTTGATTCACCGGGATCCTCTGGAAACACCATATATTTT.

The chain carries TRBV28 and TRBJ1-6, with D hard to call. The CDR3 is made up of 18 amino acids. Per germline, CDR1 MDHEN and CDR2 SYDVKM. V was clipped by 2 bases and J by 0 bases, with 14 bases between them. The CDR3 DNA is TGTGCCAGCAGTTTACCTCTCCTTGGGAGCTCCTATAATTCACCCCTCCACTTT. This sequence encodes CASSLPLLGSSYNSPLHF.

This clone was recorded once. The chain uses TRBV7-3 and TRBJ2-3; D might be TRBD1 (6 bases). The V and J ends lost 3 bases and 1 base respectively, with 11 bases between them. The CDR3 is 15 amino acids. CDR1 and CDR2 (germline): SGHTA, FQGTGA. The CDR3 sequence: CASSFLGARTDTQYF. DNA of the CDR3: TGTGCCAGCAGCTTTCTGGGGGCCCGCACAGATACGCAGTATTTT.

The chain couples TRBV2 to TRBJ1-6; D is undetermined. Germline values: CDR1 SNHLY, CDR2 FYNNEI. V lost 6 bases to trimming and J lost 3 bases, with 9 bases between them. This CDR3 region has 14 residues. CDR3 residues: CASRRGFYNSPLHF. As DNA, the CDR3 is TGTGCCAGCAGGAGAGGGTTCTATAATTCACCCCTCCACTTT.

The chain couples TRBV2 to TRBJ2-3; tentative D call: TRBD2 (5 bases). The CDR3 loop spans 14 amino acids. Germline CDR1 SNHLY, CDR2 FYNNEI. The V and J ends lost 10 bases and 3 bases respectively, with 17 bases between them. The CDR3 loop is CATILRGTTDTQYF. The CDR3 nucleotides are TGTGCCACGATCCTACGGGGAACTACAGATACGCAGTATTTT.

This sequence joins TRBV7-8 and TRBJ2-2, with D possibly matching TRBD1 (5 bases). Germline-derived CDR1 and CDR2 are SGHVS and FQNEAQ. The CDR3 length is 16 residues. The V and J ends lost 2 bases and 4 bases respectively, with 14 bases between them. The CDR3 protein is CASSLPAGPPTGELFF. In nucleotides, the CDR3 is TGTGCCAGCAGCTTACCGGCAGGGCCCCCCACCGGGGAGCTGTTTTTT.

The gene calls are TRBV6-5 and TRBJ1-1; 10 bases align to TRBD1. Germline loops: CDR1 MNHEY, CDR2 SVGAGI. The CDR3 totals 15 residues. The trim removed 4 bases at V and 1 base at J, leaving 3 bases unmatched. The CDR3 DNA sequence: TGTGCCAGCAGTTGGGGGACAGGGGAGAACACTGAAGCTTTCTTT. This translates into CASSWGTGENTEAFF.

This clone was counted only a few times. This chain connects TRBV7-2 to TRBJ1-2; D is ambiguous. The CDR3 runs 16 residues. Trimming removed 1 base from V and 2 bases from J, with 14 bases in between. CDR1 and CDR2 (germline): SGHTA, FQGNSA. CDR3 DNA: TGTGCCAGCAGCTTAGGTAGTCGCCAGGCCAACTATGGCTACACCTTC. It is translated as CASSLGSRQANYGYTF.

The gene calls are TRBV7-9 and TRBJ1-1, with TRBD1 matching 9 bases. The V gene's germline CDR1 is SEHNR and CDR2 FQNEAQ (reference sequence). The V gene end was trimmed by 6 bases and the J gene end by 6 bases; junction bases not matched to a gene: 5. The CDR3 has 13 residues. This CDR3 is CASRPTGGAEAFF. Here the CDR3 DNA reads TGTGCCAGCAGGCCGACAGGGGGGGCTGAAGCTTTCTTT. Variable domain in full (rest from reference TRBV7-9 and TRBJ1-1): DTGVSQNPRHKITKRGQNVTFRCDPISEHNRLYWYRQTLGQGPEFLTYFQNEAQLEKSRLLSDRFSAERPKGSFSTLEIQRTEQGDSAMYLCASRPTGGAEAFFGQGTRLTVV.

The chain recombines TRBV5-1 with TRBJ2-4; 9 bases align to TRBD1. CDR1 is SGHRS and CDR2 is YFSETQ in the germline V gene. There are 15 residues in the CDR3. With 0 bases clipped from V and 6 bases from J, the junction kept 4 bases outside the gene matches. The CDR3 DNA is TGCGCCAGCAGCTTGGGTGGGGGACAGGGAAACATTCAGTACTTC. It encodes CASSLGGGQGNIQYF.

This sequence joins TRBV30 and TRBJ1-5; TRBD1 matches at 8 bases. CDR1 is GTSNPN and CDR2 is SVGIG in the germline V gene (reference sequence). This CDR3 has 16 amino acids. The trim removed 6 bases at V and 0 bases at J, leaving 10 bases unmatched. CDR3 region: CACPPDRDGSNQPQHF. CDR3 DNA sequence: TGTGCCTGCCCGCCGGACAGGGACGGTAGCAATCAGCCCCAGCATTTT.

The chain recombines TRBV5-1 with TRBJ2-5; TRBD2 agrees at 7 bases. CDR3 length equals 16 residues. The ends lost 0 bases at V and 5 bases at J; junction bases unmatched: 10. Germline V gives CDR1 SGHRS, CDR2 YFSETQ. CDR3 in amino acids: CASSLEVREAGETQYF. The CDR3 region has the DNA TGCGCCAGCAGCTTGGAGGTCCGGGAGGCCGGGGAGACCCAGTACTTC.